The 14 T cell receptor beta chains listed next were all sequenced from one sample in a study of pediatric ulcerative colitis. Assay: immunoSEQ multiplex PCR; the TCRdb copy retains only in-frame clones and omits some. This table holds about 18,000 clones, nearly 80% found once. Rectal tissue came from one to two pinch biopsies taken at colonoscopy. Sample: gut tissue. The receptors shown here come from a boy between 10 and 17 years old who was a control in a study of pediatric ulcerative colitis.

V and J are TRBV19 and TRBJ2-1; D is ambiguous. The CDR3 is 13 amino acids. Per germline, CDR1 LNHDA and CDR2 SQIVND (reference sequence). Trimming removed 7 bases from V and 6 bases from J, with 13 bases in between. CDR3 residues: CASTLDRSNEQFF. The CDR3, as DNA: TGTGCCAGTACCCTAGATAGGAGCAATGAGCAGTTCTTC.

This clone came up a few times. This chain joins TRBV2 and TRBJ1-2; possibly TRBD1 for D (6 bases). Germline V gene lookup returns CDR1 SNHLY and CDR2 FYNNEI. CDR3 length: 12 amino acids. Deletions cut 8 bases from V and 6 bases from J, with 13 bases between. The CDR3 DNA sequence: TGTGCCAGCGCAGAACAGGGAAATGGCTACACCTTC. This codes for CASAEQGNGYTF.

The chain carries TRBV7-2 and TRBJ2-7, with D possibly matching TRBD2 (5 bases). The CDR3 consists of 17 residues. The germline V gene encodes CDR1 SGHTA and CDR2 FQGNSA. The V end was cut by 1 base, the J end by 0 bases, with 16 bases between. CDR3 bases: TGTGCCAGCAGCTTAGGCCCCCTAGGACTTAGCTCCTACGAGCAGTACTTC. Translating gives CASSLGPLGLSSYEQYF.

This clone has a handful of counts. The rearrangement uses TRBV25-1 and TRBJ2-3; D assignment may be TRBD1 or TRBD2 (6 bases each). CDR1 and CDR2 (germline): MGHDK, SYGVNS. The CDR3 contains 14 residues. V lost 10 bases to trimming and J lost 2 bases, with 16 bases between them. DNA for the CDR3: TGTGCCACCGGGAAGGGGGGCGCCACAGATACGCAGTATTTT. It encodes CATGKGGATDTQYF.

The rearrangement uses TRBV6-5 and TRBJ2-7; D gene uncertain. The germline CDR1 and CDR2 sequences are MNHEY and SVGAGI. The CDR3 extends over 16 amino acids. Trimming left V 0 bases short and J 0 bases short, with 12 bases between. Here the CDR3 reads CASSYSTHSASYEQYF. In DNA, the CDR3 is TGTGCCAGCAGTTACTCGACGCACAGTGCCTCCTACGAGCAGTACTTC.

This chain uses TRBV6-5 with TRBJ1-5; D may be TRBD1 (5 bases). The germline V and J ends were trimmed by 8 bases and 4 bases, with 15 bases remaining between them. Germline CDR1 and CDR2: MNHEY and SVGAGI. The CDR3 runs to 14 residues. The CDR3 protein is CASAAREWNQPQHF. In DNA form, the CDR3 reads TGTGCCAGCGCCGCCAGGGAGTGGAATCAGCCCCAGCATTTT.

This sequence joins TRBV2 and TRBJ1-2, with 8 bases matching TRBD1. Trimming cost V 5 bases and J 1 base; bases outside gene matches: 9. The germline gives CDR1 SNHLY, CDR2 FYNNEI. This CDR3 is built from 16 residues. CDR3 sequence: CASSPTRTGSNYGYTF. DNA of the CDR3: TGTGCCAGCAGTCCTACCCGGACAGGGAGTAACTATGGCTACACCTTC.

The V call is TRBV4-3, the J call TRBJ2-1; TRBD2 matches at 11 bases. V was clipped by 0 bases and J by 6 bases; unmatched bases: 10. In germline, CDR1 is LGHNA, CDR2 YSLEER. The CDR3 is 18 residues long. CDR3 sequence (DNA): TGCGCCAGCAGCCAAGATTGGGTAGCGGGGGGGCCCAGCAATGAGCAGTTCTTC. It yields the protein CASSQDWVAGGPSNEQFF.

The rearrangement uses TRBV11-2 and TRBJ2-3; 9 bases map to TRBD2. The V segment lost 5 bases and the J segment 0 bases; nucleotides outside the gene matches: 12. The CDR3 length is 18 residues. CDR1 is SGHAT, CDR2 FQNNGV, per germline. CDR3 sequence (DNA): TGTGCCAGCAGCAAGACCGGGACTAGCTACGGGAGCACAGATACGCAGTATTTT. This sequence encodes CASSKTGTSYGSTDTQYF.

The chain is built from TRBV5-1 and TRBJ2-1; D unclear. CDR3 size: 13 residues. Germline values: CDR1 SGHRS, CDR2 YFSETQ. Trimming pared 0 bases from V and 6 bases from J, leaving 7 bases between. CDR3: CASSLVWGNEQFF. DNA for the CDR3: TGCGCCAGCAGCTTGGTGTGGGGCAATGAGCAGTTCTTC. The entire variable domain, with the rest obtained from reference TRBV5-1 and TRBJ2-1, is as follows: KAGVTQTPRYLIKTRGQQVTLSCSPISGHRSVSWYQQTPGQGLQFLFEYFSETQRNKGNFPGRFSGRQFSNSRSEMNVSTLELGDSALYLCASSLVWGNEQFFGPGTRLTVL.

This clone appeared a few times. CDR3 protein: CASSQLDRIAYGYTF. CDR3 DNA sequence: TGTGCCAGCAGCCAATTGGACAGGATTGCCTATGGCTACACCTTC. The chain combines TRBV7-3 with TRBJ1-2; TRBD1 aligns across 7 bases. Looked up from germline, CDR1 is SGHTA and CDR2 is FQGTGA. Unmatched junction bases numbered 10, after V lost 5 bases and J lost 4 bases. The CDR3 is 15 amino acids.

J is TRBJ1-5 and V is TRBV5-4, with D uncertain. Trimming took off 0 bases at V and 5 bases at J, with 6 bases between the two ends. The length of the CDR3 is 13 residues. Germline V gene lookup returns CDR1 SGHNT and CDR2 YYREEE (reference sequence). The CDR3 bases are TGTGCCAGCAGCTTGGAGGCGGATCAGCCCCAGCATTTT. Translation: CASSLEADQPQHF.

The chain uses TRBV5-1 and TRBJ2-1; TRBD1 matches 7 bases. Trimming cost V 4 bases and J 3 bases; bases outside gene matches: 10. This CDR3 region has 16 residues. Germline lookup yields CDR1 SGHRS and CDR2 YFSETQ. The CDR3 region is CASSADSGTVYNEQFF. CDR3 in DNA: TGCGCCAGCAGCGCCGATTCCGGGACAGTCTACAATGAGCAGTTCTTC.

The V call is TRBV28, the J call TRBJ2-5; TRBD1 agrees at 8 bases. Germline CDR1 and CDR2: MDHEN and SYDVKM. The J segment lost 1 base and the V segment lost 4 bases, leaving 5 bases of the junction unmatched. This CDR3 spans 15 amino acids. As DNA, the CDR3 is TGTGCCAGCAGTTCGACAGGGGCGGTCCAAGAGACCCAGTACTTC. Amino acid sequence: CASSSTGAVQETQYF. Drawing the rest from reference TRBV28 and TRBJ2-5, the complete variable domain is DVKVTQSSRYLVKRTGEKVFLECVQDMDHENMFWYRQDPGLGLRLIYFSYDVKMKEKGDIPEGYSVSREKKERFSLILESASTNQTSMYLCASSSTGAVQETQYFGPGTRLLVL.